The following is a TCR beta chain sequence with its context. Original methodology: Quantification of nucleated cells was approximated via reference gene primer amplification. Clones were sequenced by immunoSEQ multiplex PCR, and TCRdb holds only the in-frame ones, with some missing. Clone size and the V and J calls come from that table; the DNA yielded D and trimming. The data show under 150,000 clones, around 88% seen once. The data belong to a study of blood T cell repertoires in COVID-19. Study details: Samples of COVID-19 (acute and convalescent) were obtained from the United States, Italy and Spain. PBMCs, B-cell-depleted T cells, or T cells were the source of the cDNA or gDNA that made up the material.

Germline values: CDR1 LGHNA, CDR2 YNFKEQ. The CDR3 is made up of 14 amino acids. The germline V and J ends were trimmed by 3 bases and 5 bases, with 13 bases remaining between them. This sequence joins TRBV4-2 and TRBJ1-2, with a tentative D call TRBD1 (6 bases). The sequencing sample was made of peripheral blood. The clonotype originates from a human donor in a cohort sampled during active COVID-19. CDR3 amino acids: CASSHEGEGYGYTF. In DNA form, the CDR3 reads TGTGCCAGCAGCCACGAGGGGGAGGGTTATGGCTACACCTTC.